The rows below give T cell receptor beta chains drawn from one sample of a study of cytomegalovirus exposure and HLA in healthy donors. This table comes from immunoSEQ multiplex PCR, and its TCRdb copy is limited to in-frame clones, with some not included. The sample records some 240,000 clones, around 73% being singletons. The source material was PBMCs. These receptors all stem from a male donor in good health and CMV-seronegative. CDR3s include the opening cysteine and the closing phenylalanine or tryptophan. The D gene is left open where the match is weak. Rows may omit the clone size; those that give it use once, few, many or a size class.

clone_size	d_call	j_call	v_call	cdr3_length	cdr3_nt	cdr3_aa
.	.	TRBJ2-5	TRBV1	17	TGCACCAGCAGCCAAGACCCTAGCGGGAGGGGTAAGGAGACCCAGTACTTC	CTSSQDPSGRGKETQYF
.	.	TRBJ2-7	TRBV28	14	TGTGCCAGCAGTCCCACCGGGGTACCCTACGAGCAGTACTTC	CASSPTGVPYEQYF
.	.	TRBJ1-1	TRBV7-6	14	TGTGCCAGCAGCCCCCCCGGGGTGAACACTGAAGCTTTCTTT	CASSPPGVNTEAFF
.	TRBD1	TRBJ2-6	TRBV2	17	TGTGCCAGCAGTGATGCGGACAGGGGGCGTGGGGCCAACGTCCTGACTTTC	CASSDADRGRGANVLTF
many	.	TRBJ2-2	TRBV2	14	TGTGCCAGCAGTGAATCCGGTGAAACCGGGGAGCTGTTTTTT	CASSESGETGELFF
few	TRBD1	TRBJ1-4	TRBV27	13	TGTGCCAGCGCCAGGGGGCCTTTTGAAAAACTGTTTTTT	CASARGPFEKLFF
.	.	TRBJ1-2	TRBV11-2	14	TGTGCCAGCAGCTTAGGCGGGACTACCTATGGCTACACCTTC	CASSLGGTTYGYTF
.	.	TRBJ1-2	TRBV6-1	13	TGTGCCAGCACCGACAGTCCCAACTATGGCTACACCTTC	CASTDSPNYGYTF
.	TRBD1	TRBJ2-4	TRBV29-1	15	TGCAGCGTCGCCGGGACAGAAGACCCTAAAAACATTCAGTACTTC	CSVAGTEDPKNIQYF
once	.	TRBJ2-1	TRBV19	12	TGTGCCAGTAGGGGGGCTCGGTATGAGCAGTTCTTC	CASRGARYEQFF
few	TRBD1	TRBJ1-2	TRBV2	16	TGTGCCAGCAGTCCGGACAGGGGGCCTACTAACTATGGCTACACCTTC	CASSPDRGPTNYGYTF
.	.	TRBJ2-1	TRBV2	12	TGTGCCACAAGGAGGGGTTACAATGAGCAGTTCTTC	CATRRGYNEQFF
.	TRBD1	TRBJ1-1	TRBV5-1	14	TGCGCCAGCAGCGTACCGGGACAGAGCACTGAAGCTTTCTTT	CASSVPGQSTEAFF
.	TRBD1	TRBJ1-3	TRBV28	16	TGTGCCAGCAGTGGAAAGGGGGCCGGCTCTGGAAACACCATATATTTT	CASSGKGAGSGNTIYF
few	.	TRBJ2-3	TRBV23-1	18	TGCGCCAGCAGTCATTACCGGGACTCCAGATGCTTCACAGATACGCAGTATTTT	CASSHYRDSRCFTDTQYF
.	TRBD2	TRBJ2-7	TRBV29-1	15	TGCAGCGTTTCCGGGACTAGCCTGAGCTCCTACGAGCAGTACTTC	CSVSGTSLSSYEQYF
.	.	TRBJ2-7	TRBV5-4	16	TGTGCCAGCAGCGAAAACCCTAACAGGGCCAACTACGAGCAGTACTTC	CASSENPNRANYEQYF